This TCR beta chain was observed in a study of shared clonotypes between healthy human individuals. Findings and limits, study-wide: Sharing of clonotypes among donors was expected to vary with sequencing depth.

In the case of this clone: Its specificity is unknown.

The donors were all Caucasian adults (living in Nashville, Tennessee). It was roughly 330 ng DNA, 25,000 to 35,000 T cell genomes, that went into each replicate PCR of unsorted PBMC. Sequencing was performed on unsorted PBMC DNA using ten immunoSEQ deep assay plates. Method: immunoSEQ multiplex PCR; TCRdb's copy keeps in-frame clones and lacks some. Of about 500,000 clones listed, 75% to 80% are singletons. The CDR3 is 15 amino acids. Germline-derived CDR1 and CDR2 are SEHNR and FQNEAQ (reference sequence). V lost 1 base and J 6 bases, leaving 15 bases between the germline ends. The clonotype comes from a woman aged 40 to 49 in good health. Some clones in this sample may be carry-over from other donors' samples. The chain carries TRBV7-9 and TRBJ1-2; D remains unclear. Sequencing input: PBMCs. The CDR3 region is CASSLGFVGGDGYTF. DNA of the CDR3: TGTGCCAGCAGCTTAGGCTTCGTGGGCGGCGATGGCTACACCTTC.